This T cell receptor (beta chain) was documented in a study of beta chain features in type 1 diabetes. Via the markers CD45RO/CCR7/CD25/CD127/CD95/CD27, stem cell-like memory, regulatory, central memory and naive CD4+ cells were sorted. Populations obtained by sorting all exceeded 98% purity. In its sample, this clone was seen a few times. Antigen: not known. The sample has other DNA sequences that encode this CDR3 too. Overall study results and limits: Across patients, naive, central memory and Treg TCRB repertoires exhibited apparently greater similarity than was observed across healthy donors. TCRB CDR3s from Type 1 diabetes patients were moderately but significantly shorter in all four CD4+ subsets.

Expressed TCRB transcripts were sequenced because the entire RNA isolate underwent reverse transcription. Data came from immunoSEQ multiplex PCR; TCRdb stores just in-frame clones and leaves some out. The repertoire holds roughly 300,000 clones, with approximately 8.2% as singletons. The sample comprised central memory CD4+ T cells from blood. The receptor was isolated from a woman between 18 and 30 years old in good health.

The CDR3 spells CASRTNYGYTF. The CDR3 DNA reads as TGTGCCTCTAGGACGAATTATGGCTACACCTTC. The V and J genes are TRBV6-5 and TRBJ1-2; D ambiguous. This CDR3 contains 11 residues. Trimming stripped 11 bases from V and 5 bases from J, with 12 bases between. CDR1 is MNHEY, CDR2 SVGAGI, per germline.